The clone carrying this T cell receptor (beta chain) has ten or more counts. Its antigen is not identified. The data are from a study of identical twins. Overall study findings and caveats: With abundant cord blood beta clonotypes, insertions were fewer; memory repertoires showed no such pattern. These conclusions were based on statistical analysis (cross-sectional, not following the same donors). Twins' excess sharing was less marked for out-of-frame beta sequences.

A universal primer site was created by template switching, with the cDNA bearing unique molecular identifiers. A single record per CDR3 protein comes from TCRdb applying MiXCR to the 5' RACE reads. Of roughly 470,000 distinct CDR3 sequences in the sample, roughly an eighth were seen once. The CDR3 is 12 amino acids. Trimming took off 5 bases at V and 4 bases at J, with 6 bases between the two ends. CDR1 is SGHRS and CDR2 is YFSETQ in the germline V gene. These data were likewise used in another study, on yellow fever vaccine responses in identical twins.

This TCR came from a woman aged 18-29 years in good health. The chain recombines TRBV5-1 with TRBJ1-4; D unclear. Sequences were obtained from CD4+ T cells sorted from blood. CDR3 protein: CASRSLNEKLFF. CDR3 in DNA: TGCGCCAGCAGAAGCCTTAATGAAAAACTGTTTTTT.